This T cell receptor beta chain emerged from a study of blood T cell repertoires in COVID-19. For the study at large: The origin of the acute and convalescent COVID-19 samples was the United States, Italy and Spain. The cDNA or gDNA used as material had been derived from T cells, B-cell-depleted T cells, or PBMCs.

Original analysis: By means of reference gene primer amplification, nucleated cell counts were estimated. Assay used: immunoSEQ multiplex PCR; TCRdb lists only in-frame clones, some missing. That table supplies the V and J calls and clone size; D and trimming were determined from the DNA. The profile shows some 370,000 clones, nearly 90% of them singletons. The CDR3 runs 13 residues. CDR1 and CDR2 (germline): ENHRY, SYGVKD. J gave up 6 bases and V 6 bases, and 6 bases lay outside the gene matches. Specimen: peripheral blood. The source is a man younger than 35 with active or convalescent COVID-19. This chain connects TRBV10-3 to TRBJ2-3, with 7 bases aligning to TRBD2. The CDR3, as DNA: TGTGCCATCAGCGGCGGGGGATGGGATACGCAGTATTTT. Residues: CAISGGGWDTQYF.